This TCR beta chain stems from a study of T cell changes during pregnancy in multiple sclerosis (dated by TCRdb to about 2019). A note on the overall study: The study looked at changes in the T cell repertoire across pregnancy in women with multiple sclerosis.

In regard to this clone: Its antigen remains undetermined. No base quality values were provided; no much bigger clone lies one nucleotide off.

Receptors were amplified or captured by the immunoSEQ multiplex PCR assay. The source is immuneACCESS, and TCRdb retained only in-frame sequences with V and J called. Part of the clones is not carried over; for the studies checked, unresolved V genes explain less than half of this, and the remainder is unexplained. In this sample the table shows approximately 99,000 clones, 85% to 95% of which occur a single time. In total, the top ten clones hold almost 1% of the sample. The clonotype comes from a female donor with multiple sclerosis, enrolled in a pregnancy study. The specimen was peripheral blood, collected after pregnancy.

The bases read TGTGCCAGCAGCTTTGAGGGGGCCGGGGAGCTGTTTTTT. This codes for CASSFEGAGELFF. The rearranged segments are TRBV7-2 and TRBJ2-2; tentative D gene TRBD1, with 6 bases matching. V loses 3 bases, J loses 6 bases, and the germline ends lie 8 bases apart. CDR1 and CDR2 were assigned from the germline V gene as SGHTA and FQGNSA. The cysteine opens and the phenylalanine closes a CDR3 of 13 amino acids. Only the CDR3 portion is preserved as DNA: 39 bases, with reading frame beginning at the first base. When the CDR3 is completed using the reference TRBV7-2 and TRBJ2-2 genes on either side, the full variable domain is GAGVSQSPSNKVTEKGKDVELRCDPISGHTALYWYRQSLGQGLEFLIYFQGNSAPDKSGLPSDRFSAERTGGSVSTLTIQRTQQEDSAVYLCASSFEGAGELFFGEGSRLTVL.